This T cell receptor (beta chain) is drawn from a study of response to subunit inactivated influenza vaccine. TCRdb independently ran MiXCR on the RT-PCR reads; one entry per CDR3 protein. Of 500,000 to 550,000 distinct CDR3 sequences listed, around 8% are singletons. Comments on this clonotype: What it binds is not known.

The study, taken as a whole, reports: The authors suggested that few new T cells are recruited per seasonal influenza vaccination.

V was cut by 6 bases and J by 5 bases, with 13 bases left in between. The CDR3 totals 12 residues. CDR1 and CDR2 (germline): DFQATT, SNEGSKA (reference sequence). V is TRBV20-1 and J is TRBJ1-2; D call uncertain. The sequences come from PBMCs from blood, collected less than 25 months after vaccination. The source is a man aged 45 to 70 who received an inactivated influenza vaccine. The CDR3 nucleotides read TGCAGTGCGCCGCGAGGGCTTTATGGCTACACCTTC. Translation: CSAPRGLYGYTF.